The 11 T cell receptor beta chains below all came from one sample that was sequenced in a study of CD8 T cells in Susac syndrome. Random hexamers primed reverse transcription of about 0.45 to 1 ug RNA. Via MiXCR, TCRdb re-called the immunoSEQ multiplex PCR reads, giving one row per CDR3 protein. The data show 80,000 or so distinct CDR3 sequences, approximately 94% seen once. The sequencing sample was made of CD8+ T cells from PBMCs. The receptor set was obtained from a human donor with Susac syndrome.

This chain uses TRBV7-3 with TRBJ2-2; TRBD2 might be the D (6 bases). The V end was cut by 0 bases, the J end by 9 bases, with 8 bases between. This CDR3 is built from 13 residues. Germline V lookup: CDR1 SGHTA, CDR2 FQGTGA. The CDR3 reads CASSLTGGRELFF. The CDR3 DNA sequence: TGTGCCAGCAGCTTAACAGGAGGGAGGGAGCTGTTTTTT.

The rearrangement joins TRBV29-1 to TRBJ1-1, with 9 bases that match TRBD1. J gave up 10 bases and V 2 bases, and 14 bases lay outside the gene matches. The CDR3 sequence is 15 residues long. The germline V gene has CDR1 SQVTM and CDR2 ANQGSEA. The CDR3 spells CSVETGPGQGRGAFF. As DNA, the CDR3 is TGCAGCGTTGAAACAGGGCCGGGACAGGGAAGAGGAGCTTTCTTT.

The chain joins TRBV6-4 to TRBJ1-5; 7 positions match TRBD1. Unmatched junction bases numbered 10, after V lost 2 bases and J lost 0 bases. The germline CDR1 and CDR2 sequences are MRHNA and SNTAGT. The CDR3 extends over 18 amino acids. The CDR3 loop is CASSDPSTGERSNQPQHF. The CDR3 DNA is TGTGCCAGCAGTGACCCTTCTACAGGGGAACGTAGCAATCAGCCCCAGCATTTT.

V usage is TRBV13 and J usage is TRBJ1-4; no reliable D call. Germline V gives CDR1 PRHDT, CDR2 FYEKMQ (reference sequence). The V end was cut by 5 bases, the J end by 8 bases, with 15 bases between. The CDR3 runs to 14 residues. CDR3 DNA: TGTGCCAGCAGCGTAAGGTCATCGGCCGAAAAACTGTTTTTT. Translated: CASSVRSSAEKLFF. The whole variable domain, remainder taken from reference TRBV13 and TRBJ1-4, is AAGVIQSPRHLIKEKRETATLKCYPIPRHDTVYWYQQGPGQDPQFLISFYEKMQSDKGSIPDRFSAQQFSDYHSELNMSSLELGDSALYFCASSVRSSAEKLFFGSGTQLSVL.

The J gene is TRBJ1-6, the V gene TRBV9; D is unresolved. The germline V gene has CDR1 SGDLS and CDR2 YYNGEE. The ends were cut back, 2 bases at V and 4 bases at J, with 7 bases in the middle. This CDR3 comprises 14 residues. The CDR3 loop reads CASSVGNYNSPLHF. CDR3 in DNA: TGTGCCAGCAGCGTGGGGAATTATAATTCACCCCTCCACTTT.

The chain is built from TRBV7-9 and TRBJ1-4; 8 bases line up with TRBD1. V lost 5 bases, J lost 8 bases, and 13 bases stayed unmatched. The germline V gene encodes CDR1 SEHNR and CDR2 FQNEAQ (reference sequence). This CDR3 spans 16 amino acids. The CDR3 loop is CASSEQGQGRNEKLFF. DNA for the CDR3: TGTGCCAGCAGCGAACAAGGACAGGGCCGGAACGAAAAACTGTTTTTT.

The chain couples TRBV20-1 to TRBJ2-7; D is uncertain. The CDR3 extends over 12 amino acids. CDR1 DFQATT and CDR2 SNEGSKA come from the germline V gene (reference sequence). V was pared by 6 bases and J by 1 base, with 10 bases between. The CDR3 DNA reads as TGCAGTGCCAAGACTGATTCCTACGAGCAGTACTTC. Its translation: CSAKTDSYEQYF.

The chain employs TRBV30 and TRBJ2-7; D is undetermined. The CDR3 spans 14 residues. The germline CDR1 and CDR2 sequences are GTSNPN and SVGIG (reference sequence). Trimming cost V 2 bases and J 3 bases, with 14 bases left between them. The CDR3 loop is CAWSPAELNYEQYF. In nucleotides, the CDR3 is TGTGCCTGGAGTCCTGCGGAGCTAAACTACGAGCAGTACTTC.

The V and J genes are TRBV5-1 and TRBJ1-5, with D possibly matching TRBD1 (5 bases). The germline V gene encodes CDR1 SGHRS and CDR2 YFSETQ. The CDR3 spans 18 residues. Trimming left V 3 bases short and J 7 bases short, with 26 bases between. CDR3 in amino acids: CASSSSSPRAPRGQPQHF. CDR3 DNA: TGCGCCAGCAGCTCTTCATCTCCGCGGGCCCCTCGGGGGCAGCCCCAGCATTTT.

This chain joins TRBV9 and TRBJ2-3; no firm D call. The CDR3 runs to 13 residues. CDR1 SGDLS and CDR2 YYNGEE come from the germline V gene. V was cut by 4 bases and J by 3 bases, with 9 bases left in between. The CDR3 DNA sequence: TGTGCCAGCAGCCCCCCCCGAACAGATACGCAGTATTTT. Translating gives CASSPPRTDTQYF.

The rearrangement links TRBV27 to TRBJ2-6; D is unresolved. Germline loops: CDR1 MNHEY, CDR2 SMNVEV (reference sequence). V lost 6 bases, J lost 0 bases, and 12 bases lay in between. CDR3 length: 16 residues. The CDR3 loop is CASSITTFSGANVLTF. The CDR3 nucleotides read TGTGCCAGCAGCATAACCACGTTCTCTGGGGCCAACGTCCTGACTTTC.